This TCR beta chain stems from a study of shared clonotypes between healthy human individuals. For the study at large: Used for every donor were three CD4 naive, three CD4 memory, two CD8 naive and one CD8 memory plate. Overall study findings and caveats: Of the naive CD4 clonotypes, approximately 5% were shared across several donors. Genetic and exposure-history diversity was limited by the small donor number.

With 3 bases removed from V and 6 bases from J, the gap between germline ends came to 14 bases. The CDR3 contains 14 residues. CDR1 and CDR2 (germline): MDHEN, SYDVKM. A remark on this clone: Its antigen is not identified.

An approximately 200 ng quantity of DNA, 30,000 to 35,000 T cell genomes, went into the sorted-subset replicate PCRs. Clones were read by immunoSEQ multiplex PCR, and TCRdb kept only the in-frame ones, dropping some. The sample holds some 2.4 million clones, roughly 93% seen once. The chain is built from TRBV28 and TRBJ1-1; unclear D gene. What was sequenced was naive CD4+ T cells from PBMCs. The subset is: CD45RA+ positively selected. The sequence came from a man in his late teens or twenties in good health. Some clones in this sample may be carry-over from other donors' samples. This CDR3 is CASSLRSTRAEAFF. CDR3 nucleotide sequence: TGTGCCAGCAGTTTGCGCTCGACGCGGGCTGAAGCTTTCTTT.